This entry concerns a single T cell receptor beta chain. This table comes from immunoSEQ multiplex PCR, and its TCRdb copy is limited to in-frame clones, with some not included. The data contain roughly 340,000 clones, 85% to 90% of them singletons. CDR1 and CDR2 from the germline V gene are MNHEY and SVGAGI. The CDR3 has 13 amino acids. The V end lost 7 bases, the J end lost 2 bases, and 11 bases lay between the germline ends. The data belong to a study of blood T cell repertoires in COVID-19. Study summary: Samples taken during acute and convalescent COVID-19 were collected in the United States, Italy and Spain.

The chain has TRBV6-5 and TRBJ1-1; the D is unclear. The sequenced sample was peripheral blood. The sequence was obtained from a woman between 65 and 79 years old with COVID-19, enrolled during active disease. The CDR3 reads CASNRILNTEAFF. The CDR3 DNA is TGTGCCAGCAATCGGATACTAAACACTGAAGCTTTCTTT.